Shown below are 7 T cell receptor beta chains from a single sample sequenced in a study of cytomegalovirus exposure and HLA in healthy donors. PCR amplification relied on 60 Vbeta primers (plus 13 Jbeta primers). This table comes from immunoSEQ multiplex PCR, and its TCRdb copy is limited to in-frame clones, with some not included. The table shows about 100,000 clones, with roughly 74% occurring only once. Material for sequencing was PBMCs. Every receptor here comes from a female donor in good health and CMV-seropositive.

This rearrangement joins TRBV19 to TRBJ1-3; D uncertain. The germline V gene encodes CDR1 LNHDA and CDR2 SQIVND (reference sequence). The CDR3 is made up of 15 amino acids. Trimming removed 9 bases from V and 1 base from J, with 16 bases in between. The CDR3 DNA is TGTGCCAGCTCCTCACAGTTCACGTCTGGAAACACCATATATTTT. Translated: CASSSQFTSGNTIYF.

The rearrangement uses TRBV15 and TRBJ1-5, with a possible D match to TRBD1 (6 bases). Germline V gene sequence: CDR1 LNHNV, CDR2 YYDKDF (reference sequence). Trimming pared 7 bases from V and 4 bases from J, leaving 17 bases between. The CDR3 extends over 15 amino acids. The DNA of the CDR3 is TGTGCCACCACCACGGGAACAGGGATTAATCAGCCCCAGCATTTT. Protein sequence: CATTTGTGINQPQHF.

The chain combines TRBV30 with TRBJ1-4; D unclear. The V end was cut by 3 bases, the J end by 8 bases, with 13 bases between. Germline V lookup: CDR1 GTSNPN, CDR2 SVGIG (reference sequence). The CDR3 is 13 amino acids. Written as DNA, the CDR3 is TGTGCCTGGAGAGGCGGGGATTTCGAAAAACTGTTTTTT. This gives the protein CAWRGGDFEKLFF.

The gene calls are TRBV28 and TRBJ2-7; 7 bases align to TRBD2. The CDR3 is 14 residues long. Germline V gene lookup returns CDR1 MDHEN and CDR2 SYDVKM. The V segment lost 8 bases and the J segment 5 bases; nucleotides outside the gene matches: 12. Here the CDR3 reads CASLGGLGVHEQYF. CDR3 bases: TGTGCCAGCCTAGGTGGACTAGGAGTCCACGAGCAGTACTTC.

The chain uses TRBV30 and TRBJ2-7; no clear D. Germline lookup yields CDR1 GTSNPN and CDR2 SVGIG (reference sequence). The CDR3 is made up of 13 amino acids. Trimming shortened V by 2 bases and J by 2 bases, and 10 bases separated the two germline ends. Written as DNA, the CDR3 is TGTGCCTGGAGTAGCGCAGCCCCCTACGAGCAGTACTTC. This gives the protein CAWSSAAPYEQYF. The full variable domain, completed using reference TRBV30 and TRBJ2-7, is SQTIHQWPATLVQPVGSPLSLECTVEGTSNPNLYWYRQAAGRGLQLLFYSVGIGQISSEVPQNLSASRPQDRQFILSSKKLLLSDSGFYLCAWSSAAPYEQYFGPGTRLTVT.

The V gene is TRBV6-4, the J gene TRBJ2-1; 7 bases are shared with TRBD2. J lost 5 bases, V lost 0 bases, and 10 bases had no gene match. The CDR3 runs to 17 residues. Germline V CDR1 and CDR2: MRHNA, SNTAGT. CDR3 sequence: CASSDSADPGGNNEQFF. The CDR3 DNA reads TGTGCCAGCAGTGACTCCGCTGACCCCGGGGGGAACAATGAGCAGTTCTTC.

This clone was seen more than once but under ten times. The chain joins TRBV30 to TRBJ1-4; possible D gene TRBD1, 5 bases. The CDR3 length is 13 residues. Germline values: CDR1 GTSNPN, CDR2 SVGIG (reference sequence). V lost 3 bases and J lost 0, with 5 bases in between. The CDR3, as DNA: TGTGCCTGGAGGACAGCAACTAATGAAAAACTGTTTTTT. Encoded protein: CAWRTATNEKLFF.